The rows below give T cell receptor beta chains drawn from one sample of a study. TCRdb fed the 5' RACE reads into MiXCR, producing one record per CDR3 protein. The top ten clones hold 2% to 2.5% of a sample with about 50,000 distinct CDR3 sequences, roughly 28% of them seen once. Sequencing was carried out using naive CD4+ T cells sorted from blood. The receptors were sampled from a female donor with breast cancer. The CDR3 runs from the conserved cysteine through the conserved F or W. Fields, in order: clone size, D gene, V gene, J gene, CDR3 protein, CDR3 DNA. The D gene is left open where the match is weak. The size entry is marked missing in some rows and otherwise reads once, few, many or a size class.

many,-,TRBV7-3,TRBJ2-1,CASSLTRDNEQFF,TGTGCCAGCAGCTTAACGAGGGACAATGAGCAGTTCTTC
-,-,TRBV7-2,TRBJ1-2,CASSSPGGGYDYTF,TGTGCCAGCAGCTCCCCGGGAGGAGGGTATGACTACACCTTC
few,-,TRBV10-3,TRBJ1-6,CAISEDGPYSPLHF,TGTGCCATCAGTGAAGACGGCCCCTATTCACCCCTCCACTTT
medium-sized,-,TRBV12-3/TRBV12-4,TRBJ2-2,CASSLLALLRNTGELFF,TGTGCCAGCAGTTTACTCGCATTACTTAGGAACACCGGGGAGCTGTTTTTT
-,-,TRBV3-1,TRBJ1-1,CASSRPGVTNTEAFF,TGTGCCAGCAGCCGTCCAGGGGTCACGAACACTGAAGCTTTCTTT
-,TRBD2,TRBV5-1,TRBJ2-5,CASSSTSGGQGTQYF,TGCGCCAGCAGCTCGACTAGCGGGGGCCAGGGGACCCAGTACTTC
many,-,TRBV5-1,TRBJ1-5,CASSLGTADQPQHF,TGCGCCAGCAGCTTGGGGACGGCAGATCAGCCCCAGCATTTT
few,-,TRBV27,TRBJ1-5,CASSFLTGNQPQHF,TGTGCCAGCAGTTTTTTAACAGGCAATCAGCCCCAGCATTTT
-,-,TRBV5-1,TRBJ2-5,CASSLSGRETQYF,TGCGCCAGCAGCTTGTCAGGGAGGGAGACCCAGTACTTC
-,-,TRBV2,TRBJ2-1,CASSGTTGTINEQFF,TGTGCCAGCAGTGGTACAACCGGGACGATTAATGAGCAGTTCTTC
few,-,TRBV5-1,TRBJ1-2,CASSLRPGTDGYTF,TGCGCCAGCAGCTTAAGGCCGGGCACGGATGGCTACACCTTC
few,-,TRBV5-4,TRBJ2-7,CASSFTGSSIGSEQYF,TGTGCCAGCAGCTTTACAGGGTCTAGTATTGGATCCGAGCAGTACTTC
-,-,TRBV7-2,TRBJ1-2,CASSLGVTNYGYTF,TGTGCCAGCAGCTTAGGTGTCACTAACTATGGCTACACCTTC
many,TRBD2,TRBV7-9,TRBJ2-4,CASSPQGGLAGAWGNIQYF,TGTGCCAGCAGCCCTCAGGGGGGACTAGCGGGAGCATGGGGGAACATTCAGTACTTC
many,-,TRBV5-1,TRBJ2-5,CASSWQGAQETQYF,TGCGCCAGCAGCTGGCAGGGAGCGCAAGAGACCCAGTACTTC
few,-,TRBV7-2,TRBJ2-1,CASSFITGFNEQFF,TGTGCCAGCAGCTTTATAACGGGATTCAATGAGCAGTTCTTC
-,-,TRBV20-1,TRBJ1-5,CSVQPGVNQPQHF,TGCAGTGTCCAACCGGGGGTCAATCAGCCCCAGCATTTT
many,-,TRBV6-5,TRBJ2-7,CASSYTGVQYEQYF,TGTGCCAGCAGTTACACGGGGGTTCAGTACGAGCAGTACTTC
few,-,TRBV28,TRBJ1-5,CASSPHAGAVHNQPQHF,TGTGCCAGCAGTCCCCACGCAGGGGCCGTACATAATCAGCCCCAGCATTTT
many,-,TRBV9,TRBJ2-1,CASSPDSKTYNEQFF,TGTGCCAGCAGCCCGGACAGTAAGACCTACAATGAGCAGTTCTTC
-,-,TRBV20-1,TRBJ1-2,CSARLVDYGYTF,TGCAGTGCTAGATTGGTGGACTATGGCTACACCTTC
few,-,TRBV6-1,TRBJ2-7,CASSSERAYEQYF,TGTGCCAGCAGTTCCGAGCGGGCCTACGAGCAGTACTTC
-,-,TRBV4-3,TRBJ1-1,CASSGRGAKGAFF,TGTGCCAGCAGCGGGAGGGGTGCGAAGGGAGCTTTCTTT
-,TRBD2,TRBV11-2,TRBJ2-5,CASSTTSGRVKTQYF,TGTGCCAGCAGCACGACTAGCGGGAGGGTAAAGACCCAGTACTTC
-,-,TRBV18,TRBJ2-7,CASSPTVLGSGVDDQYF,TGTGCCAGCTCACCAACTGTTTTGGGCTCGGGAGTTGACGATCAGTACTTC
-,TRBD1,TRBV28,TRBJ1-1,CVSSDSGTARKAFF,TGTGTCAGCAGTGATTCCGGGACAGCGAGAAAAGCTTTCTTT
-,-,TRBV5-6,TRBJ1-2,CASSSDGGDGYTF,TGTGCCAGCAGCTCGGACGGGGGAGATGGCTACACCTTC
-,TRBD2,TRBV20-1,TRBJ2-5,CSARDPTGGVETQYF,TGCAGTGCTAGAGATCCCACGGGGGGGGTGGAGACCCAGTACTTC
few,TRBD1,TRBV29-1,TRBJ2-7,CSVDTGGVIYEQYF,TGCAGCGTGGACACAGGGGGCGTAATCTACGAGCAGTACTTC
few,-,TRBV4-2,TRBJ1-3,CASSQAGDTIYF,TGTGCCAGCAGCCAAGCGGGCGACACCATATATTTT
few,-,TRBV7-2,TRBJ2-2,CASNRLDFTGELFF,TGTGCCAGCAACAGACTAGATTTCACCGGGGAGCTGTTTTTT
few,TRBD1,TRBV4-2,TRBJ1-3,CASSRGTDANTIYF,TGTGCCAGCAGCCGAGGGACAGACGCAAACACCATATATTTT
-,TRBD2,TRBV7-3,TRBJ2-1,CASSLYSGTNPFNEQFF,TGTGCCAGCAGCCTCTATTCCGGGACTAACCCATTCAATGAGCAGTTCTTC
few,-,TRBV20-1,TRBJ2-5,CSAPWGRLEETQYF,TGCAGTGCCCCTTGGGGTAGGTTGGAGGAGACCCAGTACTTC
once,-,TRBV27,TRBJ1-1,CASSLTNKNTEAFF,TGTGCCAGCAGTTTAACCAATAAGAACACTGAAGCTTTCTTT
medium-sized,-,TRBV6-1,TRBJ1-2,CASSEALGYGYTF,TGTGCCAGCAGTGAAGCGCTGGGGTATGGCTACACCTTC
-,-,TRBV28,TRBJ2-5,CASSLAGNRETQYF,TGTGCCAGCAGTTTGGCGGGGAACAGAGAGACCCAGTACTTC
-,-,TRBV7-2,TRBJ1-5,CASSQNRDQPQHF,TGTGCCAGCAGCCAAAACAGGGACCAGCCCCAGCATTTT
-,-,TRBV7-6,TRBJ1-1,CASSFVVGYGLTNTEAFF,TGTGCCAGCAGCTTCGTGGTGGGGTACGGACTCACGAACACTGAAGCTTTCTTT
-,-,TRBV5-1,TRBJ2-1,CASSLGGATNEQFF,TGCGCCAGCAGCTTGGGCGGGGCTACCAATGAGCAGTTCTTC